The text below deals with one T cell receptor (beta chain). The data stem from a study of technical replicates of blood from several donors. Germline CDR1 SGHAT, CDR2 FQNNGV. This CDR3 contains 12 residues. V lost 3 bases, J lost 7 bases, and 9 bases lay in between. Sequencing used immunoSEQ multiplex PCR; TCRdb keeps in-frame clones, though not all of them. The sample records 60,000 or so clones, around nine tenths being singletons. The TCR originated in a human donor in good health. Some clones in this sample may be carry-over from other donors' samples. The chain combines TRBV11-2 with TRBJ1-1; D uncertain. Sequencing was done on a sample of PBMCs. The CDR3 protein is CASSLAGDEAFF. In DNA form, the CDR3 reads TGTGCCAGCAGCTTGGCCGGGGATGAAGCTTTCTTT.